The subject of this entry is one T cell receptor (beta chain). Its specificity is unknown. The source of the sample is a study of cytomegalovirus exposure and HLA in healthy donors. General study findings and limits: The presence/absence work took it that sequencing depth was about the same across donors. The authors considered a cluster of highly shared sequence variants likely to be a sequencing artifact. The classifier was said to identify cytomegalovirus status with high specificity and sensitivity.

Germline V lookup: CDR1 LNHNV, CDR2 YYDKDF (reference sequence). The V and J ends lost 5 bases and 1 base respectively, with 15 bases between them. This CDR3 comprises 16 residues. PCR amplification relied on 60 Vbeta primers (plus 13 Jbeta primers). Per the original methods: Counted up in a later analysis, unique TCR beta chains came to some 80 million, with 9.5 million to 13 million shared. Measured with immunoSEQ multiplex PCR; TCRdb has only the in-frame clones, and not every one. V and J calls and clone size follow that table, whereas D and trimming were derived from the DNA. The sample has approximately 100,000 clones, around 79% seen once.

The chain uses TRBV15 and TRBJ2-1, with a tentative D call TRBD2 (5 bases). This sequence originates from a woman in her forties in good health and CMV-seronegative. The source material was PBMCs. CDR3 protein: CATSRGFRGSYNEQFF. Written as DNA, the CDR3 is TGTGCCACCAGCCGGGGATTTCGAGGTTCCTACAATGAGCAGTTCTTC.